The sequence of this T cell receptor (beta chain) was determined in a study of cytomegalovirus exposure and HLA in healthy donors. Study-wide results and limits: Analyzed later, association rates of TCRs varied across HLA loci, with DRB1 most and HLA-C fewest.

PCR primers comprised 60 Vbeta and 13 Jbeta primers. The table came from immunoSEQ multiplex PCR; TCRdb's copy has only in-frame clones and leaves some out. The table has some 77,000 clones, less than 80% seen once; the top ten hold about 2.3%. As regards this clone: Antigen specificity is unknown.

With V trimmed by 2 bases and J by 0 bases, 11 bases remained unmatched. The CDR3 has 19 amino acids. The germline V gene encodes CDR1 LNHDA and CDR2 SQIVND (reference sequence). The J gene is TRBJ1-5, the V gene TRBV19; 9 positions agree with TRBD1. Sequenced: PBMCs. The TCR was taken from a man under 40 in good health and CMV-seronegative. This CDR3 reads CASSISGGQGHFSNQPQHF. CDR3 nucleotide sequence: TGTGCCAGTAGTATAAGCGGCGGACAGGGGCACTTTAGCAATCAGCCCCAGCATTTT.